This passage covers 27 T cell receptor beta chains from one sample sequenced in a study of beta chain features in type 1 diabetes. General study points: Shorter TCRB CDR3s, moderately but significantly so, marked every one of the four CD4+ subsets in Type 1 diabetes patients.

The antigens for these receptors are not known. Expressed TCRB transcripts were sequenced because the isolated RNA had all been reverse transcribed beforehand. TCRdb's copy holds only in-frame clones and misses some; the assay was immunoSEQ multiplex PCR. The data contain some 350,000 clones, roughly a tenth of them seen just once; the ten biggest clones take up about 0.64%. The specimen sequenced was central memory CD4+ T cells from blood. The source of these receptors is a man aged 25 to 40 with type 1 diabetes.

This clone was recorded a few times. This chain joins TRBV7-2 and TRBJ1-3, with D unclear. The germline V gene has CDR1 SGHTA and CDR2 FQGNSA. V lost 4 bases and J lost 2, with 21 bases in between. The CDR3 sequence is 18 residues long. The CDR3 loop is CASSSRRLRASPGNTIYF. For the CDR3, the DNA is TGTGCCAGCAGCTCCCGAAGGCTACGGGCAAGCCCTGGAAACACCATATATTTT.

This clone has ten or more counts. The chain couples TRBV14 to TRBJ2-1; D is unclear. The CDR3 loop spans 12 amino acids. The germline gives CDR1 SGHDN, CDR2 FVKESK. V was clipped by 0 bases and J by 14 bases, with 11 bases between them. The CDR3 sequence is CASSQEKLRKFF. DNA for the CDR3: TGTGCCAGCAGCCAAGAGAAGTTAAGGAAGTTCTTC. The entire variable domain, with the rest obtained from reference TRBV14 and TRBJ2-1, is as follows: EAGVTQFPSHSVIEKGQTVTLRCDPISGHDNLYWYRRVMGKEIKFLLHFVKESKQDESGMPNNRFLAERTGGTYSTLKVQPAELEDSGVYFCASSQEKLRKFFGPGTRLTVL.

This clone was seen a handful of times. The chain links TRBV6-6 to TRBJ2-1, with a tentative D call TRBD2 (6 bases). V lost 8 bases, J lost 14 bases, and 19 bases lay in between. CDR1 and CDR2 from the germline V gene are MNHNY and SVGAGI (reference sequence). The CDR3 runs to 12 residues. The DNA for the CDR3 is TGTGCCAGCGGGGGAGGAAAAGGCAACAAGTTCTTC. This codes for CASGGGKGNKFF.

This clone came up many times. V gene TRBV19 combines with J gene TRBJ1-5, with D hard to call. V gave up 4 bases and J gave up 7 bases, with 14 bases separating them. This CDR3 is 14 amino acids long. Germline V gene lookup returns CDR1 LNHDA and CDR2 SQIVND (reference sequence). Here the CDR3 DNA reads TGTGCCAGTAGTAGTCGGGGATATAACCAGCCCCAGCATTTT. It translates to CASSSRGYNQPQHF.

The rearrangement links TRBV19 to TRBJ1-5; TRBD1 aligns across 7 bases. J was trimmed by 3 bases and V by 6 bases; bases with no gene match: 5. The CDR3 consists of 14 residues. Germline CDR1 and CDR2: LNHDA and SQIVND (reference sequence). The CDR3 loop reads CASRETGYNQPQHF. The CDR3 DNA is TGTGCCAGTAGAGAGACAGGGTACAATCAGCCCCAGCATTTT. The entire variable domain, with the rest obtained from reference TRBV19 and TRBJ1-5, is as follows: DGGITQSPKYLFRKEGQNVTLSCEQNLNHDAMYWYRQDPGQGLRLIYYSQIVNDFQKGDIAEGYSVSREKKESFPLTVTSAQKNPTAFYLCASRETGYNQPQHFGDGTRLSIL.

This rearrangement joins TRBV5-4 to TRBJ1-1; D call uncertain. The CDR3 has 18 residues. Germline CDR1 is SGHNT and CDR2 is YYREEE (reference sequence). Trimming left V 0 bases short and J 1 base short, with 19 bases between. CDR3 residues: CASSLGGVRRRGNTEAFF. The DNA of the CDR3 is TGTGCCAGCAGCTTGGGCGGGGTAAGACGACGGGGGAACACTGAAGCTTTCTTT.

The gene calls are TRBV10-3 and TRBJ1-1, with TRBD1 identical over 10 bases. The V gene end was trimmed by 11 bases and the J gene end by 2 bases; junction bases not matched to a gene: 11. This CDR3 region has 15 residues. From germline, CDR1 is ENHRY and CDR2 SYGVKD. As DNA, the CDR3 is TGTGCCGTTCGACAGGGGGCGCCGGGTAACACTGAAGCTTTCTTT. This translates into CAVRQGAPGNTEAFF.

The chain uses TRBV5-4 and TRBJ2-1; 9 nucleotides line up with TRBD2. Germline-derived CDR1 and CDR2 are SGHNT and YYREEE (reference sequence). The CDR3 totals 17 residues. V trimming: 3 bases; J trimming: 3 bases; junction bases outside the gene matches: 10. CDR3 protein: CASSSGSASGIYNEQFF. CDR3 nucleotides: TGTGCCAGCAGCTCAGGGAGCGCTAGCGGGATCTACAATGAGCAGTTCTTC.

This rearrangement joins TRBV18 to TRBJ2-3; 7 bases are shared with TRBD1. V was clipped by 4 bases and J by 1 base; unmatched bases: 5. This CDR3 is 15 amino acids long. From germline, CDR1 is KGHSH and CDR2 LQKENI. The CDR3 DNA is TGTGCCAGCTCACTAACAACAGGGGGCACAGATACGCAGTATTTT. Translation gives CASSLTTGGTDTQYF.

This chain connects TRBV29-1 to TRBJ1-3; D unclear. The germline V and J ends were trimmed by 7 bases and 4 bases, with 8 bases remaining between them. The CDR3 has 11 residues. Germline V gives CDR1 SQVTM, CDR2 ANQGSEA. The CDR3 loop reads CSGVQGNTIYF. The CDR3 DNA sequence: TGCAGCGGGGTACAGGGAAACACCATATATTTT.

This chain connects TRBV4-1 to TRBJ1-2; D is unresolved. Germline V lookup: CDR1 MGHRA, CDR2 YSYEKL. The V gene lost 1 base and the J gene lost 3 bases, with 6 bases spanning the gap. The CDR3 runs to 13 residues. CDR3 bases: TGCGCCAGCAGCCAAGTGTGGGACTATGGCTACACCTTC. Amino acids: CASSQVWDYGYTF.

This chain uses TRBV7-9 with TRBJ1-1, with D maybe TRBD1 (5 bases). V was cut by 8 bases and J by 1 base, with 17 bases left in between. This CDR3 comprises 15 residues. The V gene's germline CDR1 is SEHNR and CDR2 FQNEAQ (reference sequence). This CDR3 is CASRSSGLTNTEAFF. The CDR3 DNA reads TGTGCCAGCCGATCGTCGGGACTGACGAACACTGAAGCTTTCTTT.

The chain combines TRBV29-1 with TRBJ2-2; tentatively, D is TRBD1 (5 bases). Germline V gives CDR1 SQVTM, CDR2 ANQGSEA. V was cut by 5 bases and J by 1 base, with 11 bases left in between. The CDR3 extends over 14 amino acids. The CDR3 DNA sequence: TGCAGCGTTATACATACAGGGAACACCGGGGAGCTGTTTTTT. Translating it yields CSVIHTGNTGELFF.

In DNA, the CDR3 is TGTGCCAGCAGTTTTGGCGCGGGGGGGTATGGCTACACCTTC. Translating gives CASSFGAGGYGYTF. The chain has TRBV28 and TRBJ1-2, with D possibly being TRBD1 (5 bases). Trimming stripped 3 bases from V and 5 bases from J, with 13 bases between. Germline assignment: CDR1 MDHEN and CDR2 SYDVKM. The CDR3 runs to 14 residues.

The table lists this clone with a few counts. V is TRBV6-6 and J is TRBJ2-3; 13 bases line up with TRBD2. Germline assignment: CDR1 MNHNY and CDR2 SVGAGI (reference sequence). Unmatched junction bases numbered 2, after V lost 7 bases and J lost 1 base. The CDR3 runs 15 residues. This chain's CDR3 is CASNGLAGGTDTQYF. CDR3 nucleotide sequence: TGTGCCAGCAATGGACTAGCGGGGGGCACAGATACGCAGTATTTT.

This clone appeared many times. The chain carries TRBV11-2 and TRBJ2-2, with 7 bases lining up with TRBD1. This CDR3 is 14 amino acids long. Germline loops: CDR1 SGHAT, CDR2 FQNNGV. The junction had 8 bases not matched to a gene; V was cut back by 5 bases and J by 8 bases. This CDR3 is CASSDLDREGELFF. The CDR3, as DNA: TGTGCCAGCAGCGACCTCGACAGGGAAGGGGAGCTGTTTTTT.

V usage is TRBV28 and J usage is TRBJ2-7, with 10 bases matching TRBD2. The CDR3 is made up of 14 amino acids. Trimming cost V 8 bases and J 0 bases; bases outside gene matches: 4. Germline V gene data show CDR1 as MDHEN and CDR2 as SYDVKM. The CDR3 coding sequence is TGTGCCAGCGCCCCTAGCGGGAGCTCCTACGAGCAGTACTTC. Translating gives CASAPSGSSYEQYF.

This clone appeared many times. The rearrangement joins TRBV7-8 to TRBJ2-7; 7 nucleotides match TRBD1. Germline trimming cut 6 bases from V and 1 base from J; bases unmatched to any gene: 6. CDR1 and CDR2 from the germline V gene are SGHVS and FQNEAQ. The length of the CDR3 is 14 residues. This chain's CDR3 is CASSSGQLSYEQYF. CDR3 DNA sequence: TGTGCCAGCAGTTCGGGACAGTTATCCTACGAGCAGTACTTC.

This clone was counted only a few times. This sequence joins TRBV27 and TRBJ2-7, with TRBD2 matching over 7 bases. Germline V gives CDR1 MNHEY, CDR2 SMNVEV (reference sequence). This CDR3 is 14 amino acids long. J lost 2 bases, V lost 5 bases, and 6 bases had no gene match. The CDR3 reads CASSPPGLTYEQYF. The CDR3 DNA reads TGTGCCAGCAGTCCCCCGGGACTAACCTACGAGCAGTACTTC.

The chain carries TRBV28 and TRBJ1-1; D is ambiguous. CDR3 length: 13 residues. CDR1 is MDHEN, CDR2 SYDVKM, per germline. Trimming left V 4 bases short and J 2 bases short, with 8 bases between. For the CDR3, the DNA is TGTGCCAGCAGTTATTGGGGTAACACTGAAGCTTTCTTT. Translating it yields CASSYWGNTEAFF.

This clone has only a few counts. The chain has TRBV6-5 and TRBJ1-4; possible D gene TRBD1, 6 bases. The CDR3 is 14 amino acids. V was clipped by 4 bases and J by 4 bases, with 10 bases between them. The germline V gene has CDR1 MNHEY and CDR2 SVGAGI. This chain's CDR3 is CASSSTGLNEKLFF. The CDR3 DNA reads TGTGCCAGCAGTTCGACAGGCCTTAATGAAAAACTGTTTTTT.

This chain joins TRBV5-1 and TRBJ1-1; TRBD1 is a possible D gene (5 bases). Germline CDR1 is SGHRS and CDR2 is YFSETQ. V lost 3 bases, J lost 0 bases, and 21 bases lay in between. The CDR3 has 18 residues. The CDR3 protein is CASSSAPLGLKMNTEAFF. The DNA for the CDR3 is TGCGCCAGCAGCTCGGCCCCCCTGGGACTGAAGATGAACACTGAAGCTTTCTTT.

This clone was seen a few times. The chain employs TRBV7-2 and TRBJ1-5; D gene uncertain. Germline V gene sequence: CDR1 SGHTA, CDR2 FQGNSA. V was clipped by 4 bases and J by 5 bases, with 9 bases between them. This CDR3 has 13 residues. The CDR3 DNA sequence: TGTGCCAGCAGCTCGGACTTGGATCAGCCCCAGCATTTT. This translates into CASSSDLDQPQHF.

This clone was seen repeatedly, ten times or more. The chain links TRBV7-9 to TRBJ2-4; D ambiguous. CDR1 SEHNR and CDR2 FQNEAQ come from the germline V gene (reference sequence). The CDR3 covers 13 residues. The V and J ends lost 1 base and 8 bases respectively, with 9 bases between them. Here the CDR3 DNA reads TGTGCCAGCAGCTTAGACAATAGGGACATTCAGTACTTC. It specifies CASSLDNRDIQYF.

This clone was seen only a few times. This rearrangement joins TRBV7-9 to TRBJ1-3; D remains ambiguous. This CDR3 is 16 amino acids long. The V gene lost 5 bases and the J gene lost 0 bases, with 14 bases spanning the gap. Germline V gene data show CDR1 as SEHNR and CDR2 as FQNEAQ (reference sequence). The CDR3 sequence: CASSPTRSSSGNTIYF. In nucleotides, the CDR3 is TGTGCCAGCAGCCCCACCAGGAGCAGCTCTGGAAACACCATATATTTT.

V is TRBV27 and J is TRBJ2-5; TRBD1 might be the D (5 bases). The CDR3 is 13 amino acids. Germline-derived CDR1 and CDR2 are MNHEY and SMNVEV (reference sequence). V lost 4 bases to trimming and J lost 4 bases, with 10 bases between them. The CDR3: CASSSGPGETQYF. The CDR3 nucleotides read TGTGCCAGCAGTTCAGGGCCCGGAGAGACCCAGTACTTC.

The chain employs TRBV5-1 and TRBJ2-3; possible D gene TRBD1, 6 bases. The CDR3 loop spans 15 amino acids. Germline CDR1 is SGHRS and CDR2 is YFSETQ. V lost 4 bases, J lost 2 bases, and 14 bases lay in between. The CDR3 nucleotides are TGCGCCAGCAGCCCCCGGAGACAGGACACAGATACGCAGTATTTT. Translation gives CASSPRRQDTDTQYF.